Listed below are T cell receptor beta chains from one sample, sequenced in a study of cytomegalovirus exposure and HLA in healthy donors. The protocol was immunoSEQ multiplex PCR, while the TCRdb copy is restricted to in-frame clones and leaves out a portion. This sample has about 190,000 clones, with 74% found just once. The sequenced sample consisted of PBMCs. These TCRs come from a woman aged 25 to 39 in good health and CMV-seropositive. Each CDR3 is given with its conserved first and last residue. D genes are given only for firm matches. Where a row states a size, it is once, few, many or the class of an expanded clone; other rows omit it.

V	size	D	J	DNA	CDR3
TRBV7-9	NA	NA	TRBJ1-1	TGTGCCAGCACCGCGGGGGGTGCTGAAGCTTTCTTT	CASTAGGAEAFF
TRBV10-2	NA	NA	TRBJ1-1	TGCGCCAGCAGGAGCGGAACAACTGAAGCTTTCTTT	CASRSGTTEAFF
TRBV9	NA	TRBD2	TRBJ2-2	TGTGCCAGCAGCGTCCAGCGGGAGGGCGGGGAGCTGTTTTTT	CASSVQREGGELFF
TRBV6-5	NA	TRBD2	TRBJ2-7	TGTGCCAGCACCGGACTAGCGGGGTACGAGCAGTACTTC	CASTGLAGYEQYF
TRBV27	NA	TRBD1	TRBJ2-7	TGTGCCAGCAGTTTGATAGGGACAGGTTCCTACGAGCAGTACTTC	CASSLIGTGSYEQYF
TRBV19	NA	TRBD1	TRBJ1-2	TGTGCCAGTAGTGGACAGGGGGCGGGTGGCTACACCTTC	CASSGQGAGGYTF
TRBV18	NA	TRBD1	TRBJ2-7	TGTGCCAGCTCACCACCCGGGACAGCCCCCTACGAGCAGTACTTC	CASSPPGTAPYEQYF
TRBV25-1	NA	NA	TRBJ1-5	TGTGCCAGCAGTGGTCAGGGGAGTCAGCCCCAGCATTTT	CASSGQGSQPQHF
TRBV5-1	NA	NA	TRBJ2-4	TGCGCCAGCGGTGGAGGGGAAAACATTCAGTACTTC	CASGGGENIQYF
TRBV2	few	NA	TRBJ1-6	TGTGCCAGCAGTGTTCGGGAAGTCTCGACATGGACCTCACCCCTCCACTTT	CASSVREVSTWTSPLHF
TRBV25-1	once	NA	TRBJ2-7	TGTGCCAGCAGTGAATATGCAGGGTCCGACGAGCAGTACTTC	CASSEYAGSDEQYF
TRBV13	NA	TRBD2	TRBJ2-2	TGTGCCAGCAGCTCTAGCGGGGGGGCCGCCGGGGAGCTGTTTTTT	CASSSSGGAAGELFF
TRBV27	NA	TRBD2	TRBJ2-2	TGTGCCAGCAGCCGTCGGGGGGGAAACACCGGGGAGCTGTTTTTT	CASSRRGGNTGELFF
TRBV11-2	NA	TRBD2	TRBJ2-1	TGTGCCAGCAGCTTCGCGGGAGTAAGAAAAGAGCAGTTCTTC	CASSFAGVRKEQFF
TRBV19	NA	TRBD1	TRBJ1-5	TGTGCCACCCAGGGGGGCAATCAGCCCCAGCATTTT	CATQGGNQPQHF
TRBV7-2	NA	NA	TRBJ2-3	TGTGCCAGCAGCTTAGGCGGGTTCACAGATACGCAGTATTTT	CASSLGGFTDTQYF
TRBV27	NA	TRBD1	TRBJ2-1	TGTGCCAGCAGTTTCACCCCCCTAATCGGACAGGGGCGGGATCAGTTCTTC	CASSFTPLIGQGRDQFF
TRBV6-5	NA	NA	TRBJ1-2	TGTGCCAGCAGTTTCGCACCACAGGGCTCTAACTATGGCTACACCTTC	CASSFAPQGSNYGYTF
TRBV25-1	few	TRBD1	TRBJ2-3	TGTGCCAGCAGTGAGGGGGACAGGCGATATACAGATACGCAGTATTTT	CASSEGDRRYTDTQYF
TRBV5-1	once	NA	TRBJ2-7	TGCGCCAGCAGCTTCCTCCAGGGGTTCTACGAGCAGTACTTC	CASSFLQGFYEQYF
TRBV4-1	few	NA	TRBJ1-3	TGCGCCAGCAGCCTCCCGTCGGGCTCTGGAAACACCATATATTTT	CASSLPSGSGNTIYF
TRBV6-1	NA	NA	TRBJ1-3	TGTGCCAGCAGTGAAAGGGGCCTCCCTTCTGGAAACACCATATATTTT	CASSERGLPSGNTIYF
TRBV4-1	NA	NA	TRBJ1-6	TGCGCCAGCAACGCCCAGGAGGGCAATATGCTAACCCTCCACTTT	CASNAQEGNMLTLHF
TRBV27	NA	TRBD1	TRBJ2-6	TGTGCCAGCAGTTCCGTGCTTTTCTTGGACAGGGCAGGGGGGGCCAACGTCCTGACTTTC	CASSSVLFLDRAGGANVLTF
TRBV28	once	TRBD1	TRBJ1-5	TGTGCCACCAACAGGGGGCAACAGCCCCAGCATTTT	CATNRGQQPQHF
TRBV27	NA	NA	TRBJ2-7	TGTGCCAGCAGTTCCATACGACAGGAGACCTACGAGCAGTACTTC	CASSSIRQETYEQYF
TRBV5-6	NA	NA	TRBJ2-7	TGTGCCAGCAGCTTGGCGATCGGGGAAATGCCCTACGAGCAGTACTTC	CASSLAIGEMPYEQYF
TRBV5-1	NA	TRBD1	TRBJ2-2	TGCGCCAGCAGCCCGCGGGCAGGGGGCAGCGGGGAGCTGTTTTTT	CASSPRAGGSGELFF
TRBV25-1	NA	TRBD1	TRBJ2-5	TGTGCCAGCAGTGAGACAGGGGGCGGTCGACAAGAGACCCAGTACTTC	CASSETGGGRQETQYF
TRBV7-6	NA	TRBD2	TRBJ2-3	TGTGCCAGCAGCCCCCTCACTAGCGGGAGGGATACGCAGTATTTT	CASSPLTSGRDTQYF
TRBV5-5	once	NA	TRBJ1-1	TGTGCCAGCAGAGTAGGAGGAATTAACACTGAAGCTTTCTTT	CASRVGGINTEAFF
TRBV11-2	NA	NA	TRBJ1-2	TGTGCCAGCTCCACGGTACGGAGGTATGGCTACACCTTC	CASSTVRRYGYTF
TRBV6-5	NA	NA	TRBJ1-1	TGTGCCAGCAGTTACAGGGACTACACTGAAGCTTTCTTT	CASSYRDYTEAFF
TRBV5-6	NA	NA	TRBJ2-7	TGTGCCAGCAGCTTATATTGGGCCGGCTCCTACGAGCAGTACTTC	CASSLYWAGSYEQYF
TRBV19	NA	TRBD2	TRBJ2-1	TGTGCCAGTAGTACGAGGACTAGCGGGAGTACGGGTCGTGAGCAGTTCTTC	CASSTRTSGSTGREQFF
TRBV5-1	few	NA	TRBJ1-1	TGCGCCAGCAGCTTCGAAGGGGCTACTGAAGCTTTCTTT	CASSFEGATEAFF
TRBV19	NA	TRBD2	TRBJ2-7	TGTGCCAGTAGTATAGAAGCGGGGAACCCCTCCTACGAGCAGTACTTC	CASSIEAGNPSYEQYF
TRBV7-9	NA	NA	TRBJ2-7	TGTGCCAGCAGCCCCCCGCAGGGCCTCGCCTACGAGCAGTACTTC	CASSPPQGLAYEQYF
TRBV2	NA	NA	TRBJ1-1	TGTGCCAGCAGCCCCCGGGAGGCGGGAGGCACTGAAGCTTTCTTT	CASSPREAGGTEAFF
TRBV28	NA	TRBD1	TRBJ2-1	TGTGCCAGCAGTCCCGGGACAGACAATGAGCAGTTCTTC	CASSPGTDNEQFF
TRBV10-3	NA	NA	TRBJ1-5	TGTGCCACCGGGGCACTCGACAGGCCATCCAATCAGCCCCAGCATTTT	CATGALDRPSNQPQHF
TRBV6-4	few	TRBD1	TRBJ2-1	TGTGCCAGCAGTGACTCACAGGGGCGGGATGAGCAGTTCTTC	CASSDSQGRDEQFF
TRBV6-5	NA	NA	TRBJ1-6	TGTGCCAGCAGTTACTCACAGACTTCACCCCTCCACTTT	CASSYSQTSPLHF
TRBV4-1	NA	TRBD1	TRBJ1-1	TGCGCCAGCAGCCCCACAGGGGGTGGGACTGAAGCTTTCTTT	CASSPTGGGTEAFF
TRBV28	NA	TRBD1	TRBJ2-7	TGTGCCAGCAGGGGACAGGGTCGGAACGAGCAGTACTTC	CASRGQGRNEQYF